This T cell receptor beta chain was captured by sequencing in a study of T cells expressing NK-cell markers. This CDR3 region has 15 residues. No DNA is given; TCRdb re-called the 5' RACE reads and lists each CDR3 protein once. The sample has about 150,000 distinct CDR3 sequences, and its top ten clones hold roughly 12%. Specimen: blood T cells: a sorted CD56 or NKG2C T cell subset, CD4+ or CD8+ T cells, or bulk PBMC T cells (not recorded which). The chain recombines TRBV23-1 with TRBJ2-2; lacking DNA, the TRBD1 call made by TCRdb goes unchecked. TRBV23-1 is an open reading frame whose function is uncertain. The receptor was isolated from a man younger than 35 in good health. This CDR3 reads CASSSLGQSTGELFF.